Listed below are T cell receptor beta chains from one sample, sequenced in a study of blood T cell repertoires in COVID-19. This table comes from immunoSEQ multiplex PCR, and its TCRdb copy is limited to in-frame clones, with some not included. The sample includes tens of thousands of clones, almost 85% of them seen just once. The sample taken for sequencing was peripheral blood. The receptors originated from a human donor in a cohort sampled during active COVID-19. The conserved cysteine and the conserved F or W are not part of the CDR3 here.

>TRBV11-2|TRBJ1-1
ASSLVRPRQGRDTEAF
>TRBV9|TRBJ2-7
ASSVESGRRYEQY
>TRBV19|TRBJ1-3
ASSSPPQGPGNTIY
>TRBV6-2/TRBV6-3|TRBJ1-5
ASSITGDNQPQH
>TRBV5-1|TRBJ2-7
ASRPPGTGISYEQY
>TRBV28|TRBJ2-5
ASRVLSSGSPETQY
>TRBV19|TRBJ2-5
ASSFNGRAQETQY
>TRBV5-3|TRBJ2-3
ASRTRGLAGDTQY
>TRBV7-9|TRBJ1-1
ASSLGAGEGVNTEAF
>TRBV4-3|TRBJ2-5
ASSQRVGGRETQY
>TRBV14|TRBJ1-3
ASSYGISGNTIY